This T cell receptor beta chain comes out of a study of blood T cells in healthy people across ages. A second PCR, run for about 7 to 11 cycles, used a sample-barcoded 5' primer plus a J-beta primer mix. TCRdb reprocessed the 5' RACE reads via MiXCR and lists one record per CDR3 protein. The repertoire includes roughly 730,000 distinct CDR3 sequences, 45% to 70% of them detected once, and 20% to 30% sits in the top ten. The germline V gene has CDR1 SEHNR and CDR2 FQNEAQ (reference sequence). Trimming cost V 1 base and J 6 bases, with 9 bases left between them. This CDR3 has 13 amino acids. This receptor was taken from a man in his forties or fifties in good health. The sample taken for sequencing was blood. V is TRBV7-9 and J is TRBJ1-1, with D uncertain. The CDR3 sequence is CASSLGVFAEAFF. The CDR3 region has the DNA TGTGCCAGCAGCTTAGGCGTATTTGCTGAAGCTTTCTTT. Based on the CDR3 plus reference TRBV7-9 and TRBJ1-1, the full variable domain is DTGVSQNPRHKITKRGQNVTFRCDPISEHNRLYWYRQTLGQGPEFLTYFQNEAQLEKSRLLSDRFSAERPKGSFSTLEIQRTEQGDSAMYLCASSLGVFAEAFFGQGTRLTVV.